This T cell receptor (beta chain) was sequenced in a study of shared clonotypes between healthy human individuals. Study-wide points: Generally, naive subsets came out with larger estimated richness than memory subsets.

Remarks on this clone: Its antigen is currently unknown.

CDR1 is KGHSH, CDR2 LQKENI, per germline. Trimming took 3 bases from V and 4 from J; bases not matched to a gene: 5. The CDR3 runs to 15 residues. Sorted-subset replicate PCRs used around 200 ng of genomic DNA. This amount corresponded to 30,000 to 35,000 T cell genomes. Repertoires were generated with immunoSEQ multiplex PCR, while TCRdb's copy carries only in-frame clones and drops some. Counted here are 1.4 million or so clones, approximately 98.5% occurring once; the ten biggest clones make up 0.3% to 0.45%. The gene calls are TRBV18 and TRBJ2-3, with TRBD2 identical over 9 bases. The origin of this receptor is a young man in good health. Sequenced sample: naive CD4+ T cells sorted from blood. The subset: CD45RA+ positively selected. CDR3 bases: TGTGCCAGCTCACCTCTAGCGGGATCTGCAGATACGCAGTATTTT. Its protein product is CASSPLAGSADTQYF.